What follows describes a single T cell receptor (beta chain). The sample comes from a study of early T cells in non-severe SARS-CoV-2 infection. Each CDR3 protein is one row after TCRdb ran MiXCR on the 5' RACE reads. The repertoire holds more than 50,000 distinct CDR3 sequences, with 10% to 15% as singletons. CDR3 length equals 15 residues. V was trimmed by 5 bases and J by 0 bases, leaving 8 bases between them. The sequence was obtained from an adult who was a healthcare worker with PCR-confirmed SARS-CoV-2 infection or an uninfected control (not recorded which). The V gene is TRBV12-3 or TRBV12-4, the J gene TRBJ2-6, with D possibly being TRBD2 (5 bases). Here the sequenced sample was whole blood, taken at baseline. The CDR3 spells CASSDTSSGANVLTF. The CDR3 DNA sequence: TGTGCCAGCAGTGACACTAGCTCTGGGGCCAACGTCCTGACTTTC.